The 29 T cell receptor beta chains in this list originate from one sample, sequenced in a study of blood T cell repertoires in COVID-19. The table came from immunoSEQ multiplex PCR; TCRdb's copy has only in-frame clones and leaves some out. The sample comprises about 230,000 clones, around 78% of which are singletons, and roughly 2.7% rests with the top ten. The sample was peripheral blood. The origin of the receptors is a woman aged 70 to 79 with active or convalescent COVID-19.

This clone appeared once. The J gene is TRBJ2-3, the V gene TRBV7-8, with D perhaps matching TRBD1 (6 bases). This CDR3 is built from 15 residues. Trimming took 3 bases from V and 5 from J, leaving 15 bases between them. The germline CDR1 and CDR2 sequences are SGHVS and FQNEAQ. CDR3 DNA sequence: TGTGCCAGCAGCTTGGCCACCAGGGGTGGAGATACGCAGTATTTT. This encodes CASSLATRGGDTQYF.

In DNA form, the CDR3 reads TGTGCCACCCGGATTGAGGGGGCTGGGGCCAACGTCCTGACTTTC. Translated, it gives CATRIEGAGANVLTF. The J gene is TRBJ2-6, the V gene TRBV19, with D possibly being TRBD1 (6 bases). Germline CDR1 LNHDA, CDR2 SQIVND (reference sequence). This CDR3 has 15 amino acids. V lost 10 bases and J lost 2, with 15 bases in between.

This clone was seen a handful of times. V is TRBV7-9 and J is TRBJ1-1; a weak D match, TRBD1 (5 bases). CDR1 SEHNR and CDR2 FQNEAQ come from the germline V gene (reference sequence). Trimming pared 5 bases from V and 4 bases from J, leaving 11 bases between. This CDR3 region has 13 residues. Here the CDR3 DNA reads TGTGCCAGCAGCCACGGACAAGGCACTGAAGCTTTCTTT. It codes for CASSHGQGTEAFF. The entire variable domain, with the rest obtained from reference TRBV7-9 and TRBJ1-1, is as follows: DTGVSQNPRHKITKRGQNVTFRCDPISEHNRLYWYRQTLGQGPEFLTYFQNEAQLEKSRLLSDRFSAERPKGSFSTLEIQRTEQGDSAMYLCASSHGQGTEAFFGQGTRLTVV.

This clone has a count of ten or more. V and J are TRBV29-1 and TRBJ2-7, with 8 bases aligning to TRBD1. CDR1 is SQVTM and CDR2 is ANQGSEA in the germline V gene. Trimming took 6 bases from V and 2 from J; bases not matched to a gene: 6. This CDR3 has 13 residues. CDR3 DNA sequence: TGCAGCGTGGAGACAGGGGACACCTACGAGCAGTACTTC. It yields the protein CSVETGDTYEQYF.

This clone was counted a few times. The rearrangement uses TRBV27 and TRBJ1-6; 7 nucleotides match TRBD1. V lost 6 bases and J lost 9; bases outside the gene matches: 8. The germline CDR1 and CDR2 sequences are MNHEY and SMNVEV (reference sequence). The CDR3 consists of 14 residues. CDR3 bases: TGTGCCAGCAGACCCCCAGGGGGTATTTCACCCCTCCACTTT. Residues: CASRPPGGISPLHF.

The CDR3: CASSFHSGNTIYF. DNA for the CDR3: TGTGCCAGCAGTTTCCACTCTGGAAACACCATATATTTT. The V gene is TRBV12-3 or TRBV12-4, the J gene TRBJ1-3; D not certain. Trimming pared 3 bases from V and 0 bases from J, leaving 3 bases between. The CDR3 sequence is 13 residues long.

This clone was seen a few times. The genes are TRBV12-2 and TRBJ2-2; the table's D call of TRBD1 was not tested on the DNA. TRBV12-2 constitutes a pseudogene. The CDR3 consists of 16 residues. The CDR3 coding sequence is TGTGCAAGTCGCCTACGGACAGGGGATGCTGGCGGGGAGCTGTTTTTT. This sequence encodes CASRLRTGDAGGELFF.

The V call is TRBV9, the J call TRBJ2-3, with TRBD2 matching 15 bases. Germline V gene data show CDR1 as SGDLS and CDR2 as YYNGEE. The CDR3 contains 18 residues. J gave up 5 bases and V 4 bases, and 11 bases lay outside the gene matches. The CDR3 is CASSSGRTSGGAGDTQYF. Written as DNA, the CDR3 is TGTGCCAGCAGCTCAGGGCGGACTAGCGGGGGGGCAGGAGATACGCAGTATTTT.

The chain has TRBV6-2 or TRBV6-3 and TRBJ2-3; 8 nucleotides agree with TRBD1. The germline V gene encodes CDR1 MNHEY and CDR2 SVGEGT. J lost 3 bases, V lost 3 bases, and 5 bases had no gene match. The CDR3 runs 15 residues. CDR3 bases: TGTGCCAGCAGTTATGGACAGGGTTGGACAGATACGCAGTATTTT. Encoded protein: CASSYGQGWTDTQYF.

V usage is TRBV3-1 (or the pseudogene TRBV3-2) and J usage is TRBJ2-2; D is ambiguous. V was shortened by 6 bases and J by 1 base, with 9 bases between the two germline ends. Germline V CDR1 and CDR2: LGHDT, YNNKEL (reference sequence). The CDR3 is 14 residues long. This CDR3 reads CASSRQENTGELFF. CDR3 nucleotides: TGTGCCAGCAGTCGCCAGGAGAACACCGGGGAGCTGTTTTTT.

The genes are TRBV5-5 and TRBJ2-5; unclear D gene. This CDR3 is 14 amino acids long. Germline assignment: CDR1 SGHKS and CDR2 YYEKEE (reference sequence). The germline V and J ends were trimmed by 2 bases and 1 base, with 9 bases remaining between them. DNA for the CDR3: TGTGCCAGCAGCTTTGCACAGCTCCAAGAGACCCAGTACTTC. It yields the protein CASSFAQLQETQYF.

The genes are TRBV19 and TRBJ1-1; the match to TRBD1 covers 7 bases. The V segment lost 6 bases and the J segment 11 bases; nucleotides outside the gene matches: 15. The CDR3 covers 14 residues. Germline loops: CDR1 LNHDA, CDR2 SQIVND (reference sequence). The CDR3 coding sequence is TGTGCCAGTAGCCCCGCCGGACAGGCGACTGGGGCTTTCTTT. As protein: CASSPAGQATGAFF.

This clone appeared a single time. This chain connects TRBV7-3 to TRBJ1-1, with TRBD1 matching over 7 bases. The CDR3 covers 12 residues. CDR1 and CDR2 (germline): SGHTA, FQGTGA. The junction had 6 bases not matched to a gene; V was cut back by 6 bases and J by 8 bases. The CDR3 sequence: CASRDRQGEAFF. For the CDR3, the DNA is TGTGCCAGCAGAGACCGACAGGGCGAAGCTTTCTTT.

This clone came up once. The genes are TRBV19 and TRBJ1-2, with 8 nucleotides matching TRBD1. J lost 3 bases, V lost 7 bases, and 7 bases had no gene match. Germline V lookup: CDR1 LNHDA, CDR2 SQIVND (reference sequence). The length of the CDR3 is 14 residues. The CDR3 coding sequence is TGTGCCAGTACGAGGACAGGGTGGGACTATGGCTACACCTTC. Protein sequence: CASTRTGWDYGYTF.

The rearrangement joins TRBV3-1 (or the pseudogene TRBV3-2) to TRBJ1-5, with D unresolved. CDR3 length: 15 amino acids. Germline CDR1 and CDR2: LGHDT and YNNKEL (reference sequence). Between the trimmed V and J ends, which lost 3 bases and 3 bases, there was a span of 12 bases. The CDR3 nucleotides are TGTGCCAGCAGCCAGAGTCTCGGGAACAATCAGCCCCAGCATTTT. It specifies CASSQSLGNNQPQHF.

The chain links TRBV6-5 to TRBJ1-1; D remains unclear. The CDR3 has 14 amino acids. Germline-derived CDR1 and CDR2 are MNHEY and SVGAGI. V gave up 6 bases and J gave up 3 bases, with 14 bases separating them. DNA of the CDR3: TGTGCCAGCAGACTGACAACCTGGGACACTGAAGCTTTCTTT. Its translation: CASRLTTWDTEAFF.

J is TRBJ2-2 and V is TRBV28, with a tentative D call TRBD1 (6 bases). CDR1 is MDHEN and CDR2 is SYDVKM in the germline V gene. The germline V and J ends were trimmed by 6 bases and 1 base, with 18 bases remaining between them. The CDR3 totals 17 residues. CDR3 sequence reads: CASRGWGQGWNTGELFF. CDR3 DNA sequence: TGTGCCAGCAGGGGATGGGGGCAGGGATGGAACACCGGGGAGCTGTTTTTT.

This clone has just one count. The chain uses TRBV19 and TRBJ1-1; TRBD1 agrees at 8 bases. CDR3 length: 14 amino acids. Germline CDR1 is LNHDA and CDR2 is SQIVND (reference sequence). The V segment lost 5 bases and the J segment 4 bases; nucleotides outside the gene matches: 6. The CDR3 spells CASSYDRGSTEAFF. The CDR3 DNA reads as TGTGCCAGTAGTTACGACAGGGGTTCCACTGAAGCTTTCTTT.

The chain joins TRBV6-5 to TRBJ1-1; D unclear. The CDR3 totals 13 residues. Trimming took off 2 bases at V and 1 base at J, with 5 bases between the two ends. Germline values: CDR1 MNHEY, CDR2 SVGAGI. Written as DNA, the CDR3 is TGTGCCAGCAGTTACGCGGCGAACACTGAAGCTTTCTTT. This encodes CASSYAANTEAFF.

The V gene is TRBV7-9, the J gene TRBJ2-3; 7 bases map to TRBD1. Germline V gene data show CDR1 as SEHNR and CDR2 as FQNEAQ (reference sequence). V was pared by 3 bases and J by 0 bases, with 6 bases of the junction left unmatched. The CDR3 totals 16 residues. The CDR3 protein is CASSFTGAPSTDTQYF. The CDR3 DNA is TGTGCCAGCAGCTTTACAGGGGCCCCTAGCACAGATACGCAGTATTTT.

This chain uses TRBV18 with TRBJ2-2, with 8 bases fitting TRBD1. The CDR3 loop spans 15 amino acids. V lost 4 bases and J lost 4; bases outside the gene matches: 5. CDR1 and CDR2 from the germline V gene are KGHSH and LQKENI. For the CDR3, the DNA is TGTGCCAGCTCACGGACAGGGACCAGCACCGGGGAGCTGTTTTTT. Protein: CASSRTGTSTGELFF.

This chain links TRBV13 with TRBJ2-5; no firm D call. V was cut by 5 bases and J by 5 bases, with 12 bases left in between. CDR3 length: 13 residues. Germline CDR1 reads PRHDT; CDR2 reads FYEKMQ (reference sequence). The CDR3 sequence: CASSTRARETQYF. CDR3 bases: TGTGCCAGCAGCACCCGCGCGCGGGAGACCCAGTACTTC.

The CDR3 nucleotides are TGTGCCAGCAAACGAGGCGGGACTGCGGAACGGGCCCTCCACTTT. Translation: CASKRGGTAERALHF. This chain connects TRBV2 to TRBJ1-6; D might be TRBD1 (5 bases). The germline V gene encodes CDR1 SNHLY and CDR2 FYNNEI. Trimming shortened V by 7 bases and J by 14 bases, and 24 bases separated the two germline ends. This CDR3 contains 15 residues.

This clone was observed a few times. This chain joins TRBV24-1 and TRBJ1-2; no reliable D call. The CDR3 loop spans 12 amino acids. Between the trimmed V and J ends, which lost 4 bases and 5 bases, there was a span of 7 bases. CDR1 and CDR2 (germline): KGHDR, SFDVKD. For the CDR3, the DNA is TGTGCCACCAGTGAACCAGGTTATGGCTACACCTTC. Translation gives CATSEPGYGYTF.

The chain couples TRBV7-6 to TRBJ1-6, with 9 bases aligning to TRBD1. CDR1 SGHVS and CDR2 FNYEAQ come from the germline V gene. The trim removed 5 bases at V and 5 bases at J, leaving 4 bases unmatched. CDR3 length: 15 residues. The CDR3 nucleotides are TGTGCCAGCAGCCCCGGGACAGGGCATAATTCACCCCTCCACTTT. Its protein product is CASSPGTGHNSPLHF.

The chain links TRBV10-1 to TRBJ1-3; unclear D gene. Germline assignment: CDR1 WNHNN and CDR2 SYGVQD (reference sequence). Trimming took 4 bases from V and 1 from J, leaving 5 bases between them. This CDR3 has 13 amino acids. The DNA of the CDR3 is TGCGCCAGCAGTGGAGGGTCTGGAAACACCATATATTTT. Its protein is CASSGGSGNTIYF.

This chain uses TRBV15 with TRBJ1-3; D might be TRBD1 (5 bases). Germline-derived CDR1 and CDR2 are LNHNV and YYDKDF (reference sequence). The CDR3 is made up of 16 amino acids. V lost 0 bases and J lost 0, with 9 bases in between. CDR3 loop: CATSRDRGDSGNTIYF. The DNA of the CDR3 is TGTGCCACCAGCAGAGATAGGGGCGACTCTGGAAACACCATATATTTT.

The rearrangement uses TRBV5-1 and TRBJ1-6, with D maybe TRBD1 (5 bases). Germline V lookup: CDR1 SGHRS, CDR2 YFSETQ. There are 14 residues in the CDR3. V shed 2 bases and J shed 13 bases, with 16 bases lying between them. The CDR3: CASSLGEGSRPLHF. CDR3 coding DNA: TGCGCCAGCAGCTTAGGGGAGGGGTCTCGGCCCCTCCACTTT. The entire variable domain, with the rest obtained from reference TRBV5-1 and TRBJ1-6, is as follows: KAGVTQTPRYLIKTRGQQVTLSCSPISGHRSVSWYQQTPGQGLQFLFEYFSETQRNKGNFPGRFSGRQFSNSRSEMNVSTLELGDSALYLCASSLGEGSRPLHFGNGTRLTVT.

This clone was counted ten times or more. The chain carries TRBV6-5 and TRBJ1-1; the match to TRBD1 covers 7 bases. The CDR3 length is 13 residues. Germline V lookup: CDR1 MNHEY, CDR2 SVGAGI. The V gene end was trimmed by 10 bases and the J gene end by 5 bases; junction bases not matched to a gene: 10. The CDR3 DNA follows: TGTGCCACCCTCCGAGGGGGCTATACTGAAGCTTTCTTT. Its protein is CATLRGGYTEAFF.